This record looks at one T cell receptor beta chain sequence and its context. The target of this receptor is not known. Per-base quality was not reported, and no clone a single base away is much larger than it. Its CDR3 holds 14 amino acids, cysteine through phenylalanine. The CDR3 DNA has 42 bases and is translated from base 1. From the germline V gene (reference sequence), CDR1 is MNHEY and CDR2 is SMNVEV. Ends trimmed: V by 7 bases, J by 4 bases; bases unmatched to a gene: 8. This record belongs to a study of identical twins (dated by TCRdb to the mid-2010s). A note on the overall study: The study deep-sequenced TCR alpha and beta repertoires from monozygotic twins, unrelated adults of various ages and cord blood to test whether fetal clonotypes persist. Replicate twin experiments were performed at different times using different library preparation protocols to rule out contamination. What the research found in general, with its limitations: Out-of-frame TCR alpha sequences shared between twins showed an excess of low generation-probability sequences compared with coincidental sharing between unrelated individuals. Because the same donors could not be followed over many years, the conclusions relied on cross-sectional statistical analysis. In beta out-of-frame sequences, excess twin sharing was weaker, because having fewer shared sequences lowered the signal-to-noise ratio. Abundant cord blood beta clonotypes had fewer insertions, young adult naive repertoires showed a similar but weaker trend, and memory repertoires showed no such trend. Zero-insertion analyses could be partly confounded by invariant T cells such as MAIT and iNKT, though diverse VJ usage argued against such confounding for most clonotypes. Out-of-frame TCR alpha sharing in monozygotic twins was systematically underestimated by recombination models, whereas sharing between unrelated individuals was in agreement with the recombination models.

Every donor in the study was a healthy Caucasian. The twin cohort consisted of three pairs of female monozygotic twins, all aged about 18 to 30 years. RNA for TCR libraries was isolated from peripheral blood mononuclear cells. The method was 5' RACE. The sequencer listed for this sample is Illumina HiSeq 2000. A universal primer binding site was added through template switching, and the final cDNA carried a unique molecular identifier so that TCR cDNA molecules could be counted accurately. Specific primers in the conserved constant-segment region were used to synthesize first-strand cDNA for the TCR alpha and beta chains. To control for contamination, every cDNA library was double barcoded, receiving both a SMART-Mk sample barcode and Illumina barcodes. TruSeq adapter sequences, together with Illumina sample barcodes, were added in two successive PCR steps. The TCR alpha and beta cDNA libraries were sequenced on the Illumina HiSeq platform using custom primers. The study's processing was this. Raw reads were processed with MiGEC to extract unique molecular identifiers, and MiXCR was used to determine CDR3 positions. Recombination models were inferred per individual with the repgenHMM and IGoR tools using an EM algorithm. The tcR package in R was used for shared clonotype analysis, with sharing normalized by the product of cloneset sizes. To study raw recombination without the effects of thymic and clonal selection, out-of-frame nonproductive sequences were analyzed. TCRdb reran the public reads through fastp at Q25 and MiXCR, keeping productive beta chains. Entries are consolidated by CDR3 protein sequence, retaining the most common genes and DNA. These V and J calls are TCRdb output, not the study's own analysis. The table for this sample lists under 1 million distinct CDR3 sequences; roughly an eighth of them were counted only once. The ten largest clones take up around 1.6% of the sample.

These data also formed part of another study, on yellow fever vaccine responses in identical twins. Reported in the second study: The T cell response to vaccination in identical twins was reported by the authors to appear partly convergent and partly personalized. In identical twins, the study followed T cell clones that responded to the vaccine with precision.

The sample taken for sequencing was PBMCs. The V gene is TRBV27 and the J gene is TRBJ1-1; TRBD1 fits 8 bases in the junction. The TCR originated in a woman younger than 30 in good health. The CDR3 protein: CASTPTGVSTEAFF. The nucleotides are TGTGCCAGCACTCCGACAGGGGTAAGCACTGAAGCTTTCTTT.